A selection of T cell receptor beta chains follows, all from one sample in a study of T-cell memory formation after mild COVID-19. TCRdb re-derived calls from the 5' RACE reads in MiXCR, one entry per CDR3 protein. The table shows roughly 29,000 distinct CDR3 sequences, with less than 7.5% occurring only once. Source material: PBMCs or a T cell subset sorted from them (not recorded which). The receptors here all came from an adult woman who had mild COVID-19 (a few samples of this study predate the infection). Cell type and time point are not known. Both conserved end residues are part of each CDR3. D genes are given only for firm matches. Clone size is stated in some rows and not others, as once, few, many or a class when expanded.

J: TRBJ2-1
D: TRBD2
V: TRBV2
size: many
CDR3: CASSGQRGGQNEQFF
DNA: TGTGCCAGCAGTGGTCAGCGGGGGGGCCAGAATGAGCAGTTCTTC

J: TRBJ1-2
D: -
V: TRBV20-1
size: many
CDR3: CSIEQGGYGYTF
DNA: TGCAGCATAGAACAGGGCGGCTATGGCTACACCTTC

J: TRBJ2-3
D: -
V: TRBV7-3
size: many
CDR3: CASSSPRSTDTQYF
DNA: TGTGCCAGCAGCTCACCAAGGAGCACAGATACGCAGTATTTT

J: TRBJ2-3
D: -
V: TRBV29-1
size: -
CDR3: CSFLTSSSTDTQYF
DNA: TGCAGCTTTCTGACTTCGTCTAGCACAGATACGCAGTATTTT

J: TRBJ2-7
D: TRBD1
V: TRBV27
size: many
CDR3: CASSLRQGSHEQYF
DNA: TGTGCCAGCAGTTTGAGACAGGGTTCTCACGAGCAGTACTTC

J: TRBJ2-7
D: TRBD1
V: TRBV5-1
size: many
CDR3: CASSPWTGFEQYF
DNA: TGCGCCAGCAGCCCATGGACAGGGTTCGAGCAGTACTTC

J: TRBJ2-1
D: -
V: TRBV4-2
size: many
CDR3: CASSQDSATDMGNEQFF
DNA: TGTGCCAGCAGCCAAGATTCGGCGACCGACATGGGCAATGAGCAGTTCTTC

J: TRBJ2-7
D: -
V: TRBV18
size: many
CDR3: CASSPTGYEQYF
DNA: TGTGCCAGCTCACCGACAGGCTACGAGCAGTACTTC

J: TRBJ1-2
D: -
V: TRBV12-3/TRBV12-4
size: many
CDR3: CASSEVLYGYTF
DNA: TGTGCCAGCAGTGAAGTACTATATGGCTACACCTTC

J: TRBJ1-2
D: TRBD1
V: TRBV6-1
size: many
CDR3: CASSEGTGLYGYTF
DNA: TGTGCCAGCAGTGAAGGGACAGGGTTGTATGGCTACACCTTC

J: TRBJ1-6
D: -
V: TRBV18
size: many
CDR3: CASSLEGRSPLHF
DNA: TGTGCCAGCTCACTTGAGGGCCGTTCACCCCTCCACTTT

J: TRBJ2-3
D: -
V: TRBV5-6
size: many
CDR3: CASSSLFTDTQYF
DNA: TGTGCCAGCAGCTCTCTGTTCACAGATACGCAGTATTTT

J: TRBJ1-2
D: TRBD1
V: TRBV9
size: many
CDR3: CASSSGQGDGYTF
DNA: TGTGCCAGCAGCTCGGGACAGGGGGATGGCTACACCTTC

J: TRBJ1-1
D: -
V: TRBV20-1
size: many
CDR3: CSAPPSGGGNTEAFF
DNA: TGCAGTGCTCCCCCAAGCGGCGGGGGGAACACTGAAGCTTTCTTT

J: TRBJ2-7
D: TRBD2
V: TRBV4-1
size: many
CDR3: CASSQPTAGGRSSYEQYF
DNA: TGCGCCAGCAGCCAACCCACCGCGGGGGGAAGATCATCCTACGAGCAGTACTTC

J: TRBJ2-1
D: TRBD2
V: TRBV29-1
size: -
CDR3: CSAHDLAGGSYNEQFF
DNA: TGCAGCGCTCATGACCTAGCGGGGGGCTCCTACAATGAGCAGTTCTTC

J: TRBJ2-3
D: TRBD2
V: TRBV29-1
size: many
CDR3: CSVTSGGIFSTDTQYF
DNA: TGCAGCGTTACTAGCGGGGGGATCTTTAGCACAGATACGCAGTATTTT

J: TRBJ2-3
D: -
V: TRBV29-1
size: -
CDR3: CSVERNRVGDTQYF
DNA: TGCAGCGTTGAAAGGAACAGGGTGGGAGATACGCAGTATTTT

J: TRBJ1-5
D: TRBD1
V: TRBV7-8
size: many
CDR3: CASSPGDRGRSNQPQHF
DNA: TGTGCCAGCAGCCCGGGGGACAGGGGACGGAGCAATCAGCCCCAGCATTTT

J: TRBJ2-3
D: TRBD2
V: TRBV6-2/TRBV6-3
size: many
CDR3: CASSPQRRGGVDTQYF
DNA: TGTGCCAGCAGCCCCCAGAGGCGGGGGGGAGTGGATACGCAGTATTTT

J: TRBJ2-1
D: TRBD1
V: TRBV7-9
size: medium-sized
CDR3: CASSIRPTGINEQFF
DNA: TGTGCCAGCAGCATCCGACCGACAGGGATCAATGAGCAGTTCTTC

J: TRBJ2-2
D: TRBD2
V: TRBV12-3/TRBV12-4
size: many
CDR3: CASSLPRSGRPFAGELFF
DNA: TGTGCCAGCAGCCTCCCTCGCAGCGGGAGGCCGTTCGCCGGGGAGCTGTTTTTT

J: TRBJ1-2
D: TRBD1
V: TRBV11-2
size: many
CDR3: CASSLETGLDGYTF
DNA: TGTGCCAGCAGCTTAGAGACAGGGCTCGATGGCTACACCTTC

J: TRBJ2-1
D: TRBD2
V: TRBV5-1
size: many
CDR3: CASSPGTSGSYNEQFF
DNA: TGCGCCAGCAGCCCGGGGACTAGCGGCTCCTACAATGAGCAGTTCTTC